The 5 T cell receptor beta chains reported below all come from one sample, sequenced in a study of shared clonotypes between healthy human individuals. The method was immunoSEQ multiplex PCR; TCRdb's version includes in-frame clones alone and lacks a portion of them. The sample holds 500,000 to 550,000 clones, around 95% seen once. The sample was naive CD4+ T cells sorted from blood. The subset is: CD45RA+ positively selected. The receptors originated from a woman in her 30s in good health.

The V and J genes are TRBV4-1 and TRBJ2-5, with D perhaps matching TRBD1 (6 bases). The germline V and J ends were trimmed by 4 bases and 5 bases, with 11 bases remaining between them. Germline values: CDR1 MGHRA, CDR2 YSYEKL. The CDR3 is 13 amino acids. The CDR3 loop reads CASSLTGGETQYF. The CDR3 DNA reads TGCGCCAGCAGCCTGACAGGTGGGGAGACCCAGTACTTC.

V and J are TRBV28 and TRBJ2-5, with D perhaps TRBD2 (6 bases). Trimming removed 11 bases at V and 7 bases at J, with 8 bases between. CDR1 MDHEN and CDR2 SYDVKM come from the germline V gene. The CDR3 has 9 residues. In DNA, the CDR3 is TGTGCCTCCGGGGGGACCCAGTACTTC. Protein: CASGGTQYF. Together with reference TRBV28 and TRBJ2-5, the CDR3 gives the full variable domain: DVKVTQSSRYLVKRTGEKVFLECVQDMDHENMFWYRQDPGLGLRLIYFSYDVKMKEKGDIPEGYSVSREKKERFSLILESASTNQTSMYLCASGGTQYFGPGTRLLVL.

The chain recombines TRBV2 with TRBJ1-1, with D hard to call. With 2 bases removed from V and 5 bases from J, the gap between germline ends came to 15 bases. Germline V CDR1 and CDR2: SNHLY, FYNNEI. The CDR3 spans 15 residues. The CDR3 is CASSELQVGGTEAFF. CDR3 coding DNA: TGTGCCAGCAGTGAACTCCAGGTTGGAGGGACTGAAGCTTTCTTT.

The V and J genes are TRBV19 and TRBJ2-5, with a possible D match to TRBD2 (5 bases). Germline CDR1 reads LNHDA; CDR2 reads SQIVND (reference sequence). This CDR3 is 13 amino acids long. The germline V and J ends were trimmed by 0 bases and 7 bases, with 9 bases remaining between them. In DNA, the CDR3 is TGTGCCAGTAGTATAGACCGAAGCGGGACCCAGTACTTC. It specifies CASSIDRSGTQYF.

This chain connects TRBV6-5 to TRBJ2-7; TRBD2 aligns across 9 bases. Germline values: CDR1 MNHEY, CDR2 SVGAGI. The CDR3 is made up of 14 amino acids. Trimming cost V 2 bases and J 7 bases; bases outside gene matches: 6. The CDR3 bases are TGTGCCAGCAGTTACGAGGCGGGAGGGTGGGAGCAGTACTTC. Translating gives CASSYEAGGWEQYF.